The 27 T cell receptor beta chains below come from one sample, sequenced in a study of T cell responses to AZD1222 COVID-19 vaccine. This table comes from immunoSEQ multiplex PCR, and its TCRdb copy is limited to in-frame clones, with some not included. Here the sample spans 140,000 or so clones, 89% being singletons. Material: peripheral blood, obtained 28 days after the second AZD1222 dose. These receptor sequences come from an adult who received the AZD1222 COVID-19 vaccine.

The rearrangement links TRBV6-6 to TRBJ1-4; TRBD1 might be the D (5 bases). V was clipped by 6 bases and J by 5 bases, with 19 bases between them. The germline gives CDR1 MNHNY, CDR2 SVGAGI (reference sequence). The CDR3 totals 16 residues. CDR3 sequence: CASRGRTSDKNEKLFF. The CDR3 DNA is TGTGCCAGCAGAGGACGAACTTCGGACAAAAATGAAAAACTGTTTTTT.

CDR3 DNA sequence: TGTGCCAGCACGAGTTCGGGGGCGGACCCTACTCCCTACGAGCAGTACTTC. Protein sequence: CASTSSGADPTPYEQYF. The rearrangement joins TRBV28 to TRBJ2-7; D could derive from TRBD1 or TRBD2 (6 bases each). V was clipped by 7 bases and J by 2 bases, with 24 bases between them. This CDR3 region has 17 residues. CDR1 is MDHEN and CDR2 is SYDVKM in the germline V gene. The complete variable domain, with remaining parts taken from reference TRBV28 and TRBJ2-7, reads DVKVTQSSRYLVKRTGEKVFLECVQDMDHENMFWYRQDPGLGLRLIYFSYDVKMKEKGDIPEGYSVSREKKERFSLILESASTNQTSMYLCASTSSGADPTPYEQYFGPGTRLTVT.

This sequence joins TRBV7-8 and TRBJ1-1; possibly TRBD1 for D (5 bases). Germline CDR1 and CDR2: SGHVS and FQNEAQ. CDR3 length: 14 amino acids. Trimming cost V 5 bases and J 1 base, with 11 bases left between them. The CDR3 protein is CASSQGHQNTEAFF. CDR3 nucleotides: TGTGCCAGCAGCCAAGGACATCAGAACACTGAAGCTTTCTTT.

Only a few counts were recorded for this clone. This chain connects TRBV7-3 to TRBJ2-1; 9 bases fit TRBD2. J was trimmed by 4 bases and V by 6 bases; bases with no gene match: 7. This CDR3 is 15 amino acids long. Germline CDR1 reads SGHTA; CDR2 reads FQGTGA. CDR3 in amino acids: CASSAGTSLYNEQFF. The CDR3 DNA follows: TGTGCCAGCAGTGCCGGGACTAGCCTATACAATGAGCAGTTCTTC.

In its sample, this clone was seen once. The rearrangement links TRBV6-5 to TRBJ2-1; 8 nucleotides agree with TRBD1. Germline lookup yields CDR1 MNHEY and CDR2 SVGAGI. V was pared by 5 bases and J by 7 bases, with 4 bases of the junction left unmatched. The CDR3 extends over 13 amino acids. CDR3 coding DNA: TGTGCCAGCAGTCCAGGGGGCGTGAATGAGCAGTTCTTC. Its translation is CASSPGGVNEQFF.

The J gene is TRBJ2-6, the V gene TRBV7-2, with 8 bases aligning to TRBD1. The V segment lost 3 bases and the J segment 2 bases; nucleotides outside the gene matches: 0. Looked up from germline, CDR1 is SGHTA and CDR2 is FQGNSA. The CDR3 consists of 15 residues. The CDR3 loop reads CASSLDRAGANVLTF. DNA of the CDR3: TGTGCCAGCAGCTTGGACAGGGCTGGGGCCAACGTCCTGACTTTC.

The chain combines TRBV11-2 with TRBJ2-3; D gene unclear. Germline assignment: CDR1 SGHAT and CDR2 FQNNGV. Trimming pared 0 bases from V and 10 bases from J, leaving 11 bases between. The CDR3 totals 13 residues. CDR3 amino acids: CASSLDPAAAQYF. The CDR3 DNA reads as TGTGCCAGCAGCTTAGATCCAGCCGCCGCGCAGTATTTT.

This chain joins TRBV11-3 and TRBJ2-1; 8 bases are shared with TRBD2. V trimming: 1 base; J trimming: 5 bases; junction bases outside the gene matches: 4. CDR1 and CDR2 (germline): SGHNT, YENEEA. CDR3 length: 15 residues. CDR3 nucleotide sequence: TGTGCCAGCAGCTTAGTCGATAGCGGGAACAATGAGCAGTTCTTC. It codes for CASSLVDSGNNEQFF. Based on the CDR3 plus reference TRBV11-3 and TRBJ2-1, the full variable domain is EAGVVQSPRYKIIEKKQPVAFWCNPISGHNTLYWYLQNLGQGPELLIRYENEEAVDDSQLPKDRFSAERLKGVDSTLKIQPAELGDSAVYLCASSLVDSGNNEQFFGPGTRLTVL.

CDR3 coding DNA: TGTGCCAGCAGCTTGGAAAAGACAGGGTTTGGTTTGGGTTACGAGCAGTACTTC. It specifies CASSLEKTGFGLGYEQYF. The V call is TRBV7-3, the J call TRBJ2-7; TRBD1 matches 7 bases. After removal of 3 bases from V and 4 bases from J, the junction contained 18 bases not matched to a gene. From germline, CDR1 is SGHTA and CDR2 FQGTGA. The CDR3 totals 18 residues.

The J gene is TRBJ2-7, the V gene TRBV6-5; D is perhaps TRBD2 (5 bases). This CDR3 is 15 amino acids long. V shed 10 bases and J shed 2 bases, with 21 bases lying between them. CDR1 is MNHEY and CDR2 is SVGAGI in the germline V gene. CDR3 amino acids: CATTTLDGLTYEQYF. The CDR3 nucleotides read TGTGCCACCACCACTCTGGACGGACTGACCTACGAGCAGTACTTC.

The rearrangement uses TRBV5-1 and TRBJ1-6, with a weak D call TRBD1 (6 bases). CDR1 and CDR2 (germline): SGHRS, YFSETQ. With 4 bases removed from V and 5 bases from J, the gap between germline ends came to 19 bases. The CDR3 is made up of 17 amino acids. The CDR3 region has the DNA TGCGCCAGCAGCCCAAGAGCCGGGACATCAGATAATTCACCCCTCCACTTT. The encoded protein is CASSPRAGTSDNSPLHF.

The chain joins TRBV4-1 to TRBJ2-1; the match to TRBD2 covers 7 bases. The germline V gene encodes CDR1 MGHRA and CDR2 YSYEKL. V lost 3 bases and J lost 5; bases outside the gene matches: 10. The CDR3 extends over 16 amino acids. The DNA of the CDR3 is TGCGCCAGCAGCCAGCCCAAGCGGGGATCCAACAATGAGCAGTTCTTC. Amino acid sequence: CASSQPKRGSNNEQFF.

This clone was counted a single time. The chain combines TRBV2 with TRBJ2-3, with 11 bases lining up with TRBD2. CDR3 size: 15 residues. Germline-derived CDR1 and CDR2 are SNHLY and FYNNEI. CDR3: CAGRGTSGRADTQYF. In DNA form, the CDR3 reads TGTGCAGGTCGAGGGACTAGCGGTAGAGCAGATACGCAGTATTTT.

The chain recombines TRBV19 with TRBJ2-3; 7 bases line up with TRBD1. This CDR3 has 15 residues. Germline V gives CDR1 LNHDA, CDR2 SQIVND (reference sequence). V trimming: 5 bases; J trimming: 2 bases; junction bases outside the gene matches: 7. CDR3 nucleotide sequence: TGTGCCAGTAGTCTCTCCGGGACAGACACAGATACGCAGTATTTT. This encodes CASSLSGTDTDTQYF.

The V and J genes are TRBV6-1 and TRBJ1-4; unclear D gene. CDR1 and CDR2 from the germline V gene are MNHNS and SASEGT. The CDR3 is 15 amino acids. Trimming took off 0 bases at V and 8 bases at J, with 13 bases between the two ends. The CDR3 loop is CASSEAGGGREKLFF. The CDR3 bases are TGTGCCAGCAGTGAAGCGGGTGGAGGTCGGGAAAAACTGTTTTTT.

This clone turned up a few times. The chain carries TRBV4-2 and TRBJ2-1; D is unresolved. Germline-derived CDR1 and CDR2 are LGHNA and YNFKEQ. V was cut by 0 bases and J by 5 bases, with 11 bases left in between. The CDR3 sequence is 15 residues long. CDR3 region: CASSQEVRPHNEQFF. The CDR3 region has the DNA TGTGCCAGCAGCCAAGAGGTCAGGCCGCACAATGAGCAGTTCTTC.

This clone was seen only once. The chain couples TRBV7-9 to TRBJ2-5; 16 bases line up with TRBD2. Trimming removed 5 bases from V and 3 bases from J; junction bases left unmatched: 9. Looked up from germline, CDR1 is SEHNR and CDR2 is FQNEAQ (reference sequence). The CDR3 contains 18 residues. The CDR3 DNA reads TGTGCCAGCAGCCCCAGTGGGACTAGCGGGAGGGCCAAAGAGACCCAGTACTTC. Residues: CASSPSGTSGRAKETQYF.

This chain uses TRBV21-1 with TRBJ1-1; TRBD1 is the table's D call and was not checked against the DNA. TRBV21-1 is a documented pseudogene. This CDR3 comprises 15 residues. The CDR3 bases are TGTGCCAGCAGCAAATCAGGGGGCGGGGACACTGAAGCTTTCTTT. It translates to CASSKSGGGDTEAFF.

The rearrangement joins TRBV27 to TRBJ1-1; no firm D call. Looked up from germline, CDR1 is MNHEY and CDR2 is SMNVEV (reference sequence). The CDR3 has 15 amino acids. Deletions cut 5 bases from V and 0 bases from J, with 13 bases between. CDR3 DNA: TGTGCCAGCAGTCCTACAGCGCGATTGAACACTGAAGCTTTCTTT. Its translation is CASSPTARLNTEAFF.

This chain joins TRBV4-1 and TRBJ2-7; 10 nucleotides agree with TRBD2. J gave up 1 base and V 8 bases, and 11 bases lay outside the gene matches. The CDR3 covers 16 residues. Germline V lookup: CDR1 MGHRA, CDR2 YSYEKL. The CDR3 coding sequence is TGCGCCAGCGCGGATATACGGACTAGCGGTTCCTACGAGCAGTACTTC. As protein: CASADIRTSGSYEQYF.

The chain's CDR3 is CASRHTSGVYEQYF. CDR3 nucleotide sequence: TGTGCCAGCAGACACACTAGCGGGGTCTACGAGCAGTACTTC. The rearrangement uses TRBV11-2 and TRBJ2-7; 10 nucleotides line up with TRBD2. CDR3 length equals 14 residues. Germline V gene lookup returns CDR1 SGHAT and CDR2 FQNNGV. The V segment lost 6 bases and the J segment 3 bases; nucleotides outside the gene matches: 5.

Comment on this clone: At one boundary the junction diverges from the germline segment, which might be a read error. V and J are TRBV7-9 and TRBJ2-3; perhaps TRBD1 as D (5 bases). Germline V CDR1 and CDR2: SEHNR, FQNEAQ (reference sequence). The CDR3 loop spans 17 amino acids. The CDR3 DNA sequence: TGTGCCAGCAGCTCCCGGGCGTCTTGGCCCGAGACAGACACGCAGTATTTT. Protein: CASSSRASWPETDTQYF.

V gene TRBV9 combines with J gene TRBJ2-1, with a tentative D call TRBD2 (6 bases). The CDR3 has 16 residues. CDR1 is SGDLS and CDR2 is YYNGEE in the germline V gene. V shed 0 bases and J shed 3 bases, with 13 bases lying between them. CDR3 DNA sequence: TGTGCCAGCAGCGTAGGGGGGGAGTCGTACTACAATGAGCAGTTCTTC. This translates into CASSVGGESYYNEQFF.

The chain has TRBV11-2 and TRBJ2-7; possibly TRBD1 or TRBD2 for D (5 bases each). V lost 1 base to trimming and J lost 3 bases, with 10 bases between them. Germline V gene lookup returns CDR1 SGHAT and CDR2 FQNNGV. This CDR3 region has 14 residues. CDR3 coding DNA: TGTGCCAGCAGCTTAGCAATTGGGGGCTACGAGCAGTACTTC. This sequence encodes CASSLAIGGYEQYF.

The genes are TRBV30 and TRBJ2-2; D uncertain. Trimming removed 5 bases at V and 6 bases at J, with 7 bases between. This CDR3 is built from 11 residues. CDR1 is GTSNPN, CDR2 SVGIG, per germline (reference sequence). The DNA of the CDR3 is TGTGCCTGGGCCTTATCCGGGGAGCTGTTTTTT. The encoded protein is CAWALSGELFF.

The chain combines TRBV11-3 with TRBJ2-2; D is unresolved. The V end was cut by 6 bases, the J end by 5 bases, with 7 bases between. Per the germline V gene, CDR1 is SGHNT and CDR2 is YENEEA. The CDR3 spans 12 residues. The CDR3 region has the DNA TGTGCCAGCAGGGGTCTTACCGGGGAGCTGTTTTTT. Its protein product is CASRGLTGELFF.

The rearrangement joins TRBV5-4 to TRBJ1-4; 8 bases line up with TRBD1. Germline assignment: CDR1 SGHNT and CDR2 YYREEE (reference sequence). Trimming at V came to 0 bases and at J to 2 bases, leaving 9 bases not matched to a gene. The CDR3 runs to 18 residues. CDR3 DNA: TGTGCCAGCAGCTTGGATTTCGGTACAGGGGGGACTAATGAAAAACTGTTTTTT. Protein: CASSLDFGTGGTNEKLFF.